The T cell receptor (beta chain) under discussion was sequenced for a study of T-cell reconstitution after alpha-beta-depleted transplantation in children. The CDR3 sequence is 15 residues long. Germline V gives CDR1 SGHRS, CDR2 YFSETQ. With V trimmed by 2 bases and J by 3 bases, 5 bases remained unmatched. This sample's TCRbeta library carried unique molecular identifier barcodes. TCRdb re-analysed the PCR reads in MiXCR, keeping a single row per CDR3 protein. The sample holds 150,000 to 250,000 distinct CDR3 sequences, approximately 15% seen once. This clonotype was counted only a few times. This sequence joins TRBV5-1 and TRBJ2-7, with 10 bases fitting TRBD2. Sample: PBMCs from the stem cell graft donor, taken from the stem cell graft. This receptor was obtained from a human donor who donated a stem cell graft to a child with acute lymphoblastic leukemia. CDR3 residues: CASSLGLAGDYEQYF. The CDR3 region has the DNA TGCGCCAGCAGCTTAGGGCTAGCGGGAGACTACGAGCAGTACTTC.